This T cell receptor (beta chain) was sequenced during a study of human T cells and chemical hapten exposure. Study-wide context: The sensitizer, 2% DPC, was used on around 2 cm by around 2 cm of upper inner arm skin. TCR yields differed between samples (mainly from small differences in pooled library volume).

The study used a library that attached unique molecular identifiers to individual cDNA molecules. TCRdb itself ran the RACE reads through MiXCR, one entry per CDR3 protein. Of approximately 160,000 distinct CDR3 sequences in the sample, around 30% were seen once. Time point indicated: patch test 3, about 24 weeks after DPC sensitization. The treatment: therapeutic diphenylcyclopropenone sensitization with weekly scalp DPC. Each patch test followed a blood draw. The CDR3 contains 15 residues. The V end lost 8 bases, the J end lost 0 bases, and 11 bases lay between the germline ends. This sequence was found in a woman between 18 and 30 years old with alopecia areata. Some clones in this sample may be carry-over from other donors' samples. This specimen consisted of whole blood, obtained in connection with sensitization to the hapten diphenylcyclopropenone (DPC). The V gene is TRBV12-3 or TRBV12-4, the J gene TRBJ2-6; D gene unclear. CDR3: CASALLRSGANVLTF. CDR3 sequence (DNA): TGTGCCAGCGCCCTTTTGCGCTCTGGGGCCAACGTCCTGACTTTC.